This TCR beta chain was observed in a study of cytomegalovirus exposure and HLA in healthy donors. Study-level findings and limits: Reportedly, diagnosis of cytomegalovirus status by the classifier showed high specificity and sensitivity.

This table comes from immunoSEQ multiplex PCR, and its TCRdb copy is limited to in-frame clones, with some not included. There are hundreds of thousands of clones in the sample; around four fifths occur only once, and about 6% lies in the top ten. As regards this clone: Its antigen is unidentified.

The CDR3 contains 15 residues. V lost 3 bases, J lost 0 bases, and 12 bases lay in between. The germline V gene has CDR1 GTSNPN and CDR2 SVGIG (reference sequence). The source material was PBMCs. This chain uses TRBV30 with TRBJ1-5; D is unclear. The receptor comes from a woman between 18 and 30 years old in good health and CMV-seronegative. The CDR3 DNA sequence: TGTGCCTGGAGATCCCGCGGCCCTAGCAATCAGCCCCAGCATTTT. This codes for CAWRSRGPSNQPQHF.